This TCR beta chain was observed in a study of blood T cell repertoires in COVID-19. Clinical history reported by participants formed the basis on which cohorts were assigned. Generated by immunoSEQ multiplex PCR, the TCRdb table keeps only in-frame clones and is missing some. Counted here are around 240,000 clones, just under 90% occurring once; the ten biggest clones make up less than 0.9%. This CDR3 is 15 amino acids long. Germline-derived CDR1 and CDR2 are SGDLS and YYNGEE. V shed 2 bases, J shed 2 bases, and the junction held 3 bases outside the gene matches. As concerns this clone: The sample holds other DNA sequences that translate to the same CDR3.

This sequence joins TRBV9 and TRBJ1-5; the match to TRBD1 covers 8 bases. The origin of this receptor is a man between 45 and 60 years old who had been exposed to COVID-19. Sequencing used PBMCs or T cells enriched from blood (not recorded which). In nucleotides, the CDR3 is TGTGCCAGCAGCGTCGGACAGGGCGGCAATCAGCCCCAGCATTTT. This encodes CASSVGQGGNQPQHF.